Reported below is one T cell receptor beta chain. Antigen: not known. This sample is part of a study of tumor-infiltrating lymphocytes in localized non-small cell lung cancer. As for the study in general: Patients included smokers and never-smokers with various histologies, some sampled after neoadjuvant chemotherapy. Tumor tissue and non-adjacent uninvolved lung came from each patient. The study, taken as a whole, reports: Higher tumor T cell infiltration than in uninvolved lung was supported by TCRbeta sequencing. No T-cell fraction difference was seen between IM1 and IM2 tumors.

Germline V lookup: CDR1 LGHNA, CDR2 YSLEER. The CDR3 spans 14 residues. The V gene lost 4 bases and the J gene lost 5 bases, with 15 bases spanning the gap. Sequencing used immunoSEQ multiplex PCR; TCRdb keeps in-frame clones, though not all of them. The table includes nearly 9,500 clones, about 80% detected once. This clonotype was sampled from a human donor with non-small cell lung cancer. Sequenced input: uninvolved lung tissue not adjacent to the tumor. The V and J genes are TRBV4-3 and TRBJ2-7, with a possible D match to TRBD2 (5 bases). The CDR3 loop reads CASSPRSSGNEQYF. CDR3 sequence (DNA): TGCGCCAGCAGCCCAAGATCGTCGGGAAACGAGCAGTACTTC.